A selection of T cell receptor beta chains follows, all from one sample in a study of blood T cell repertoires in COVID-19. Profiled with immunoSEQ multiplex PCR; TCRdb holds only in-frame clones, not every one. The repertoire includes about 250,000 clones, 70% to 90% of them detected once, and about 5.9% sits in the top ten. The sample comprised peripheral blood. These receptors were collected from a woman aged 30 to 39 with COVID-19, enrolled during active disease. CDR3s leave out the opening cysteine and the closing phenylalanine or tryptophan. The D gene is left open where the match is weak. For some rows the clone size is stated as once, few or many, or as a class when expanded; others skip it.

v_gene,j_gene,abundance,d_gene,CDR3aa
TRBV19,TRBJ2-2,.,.,ASRPRGSAGFGELF
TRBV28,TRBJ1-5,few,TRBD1,ASSSDRVSNQPQH
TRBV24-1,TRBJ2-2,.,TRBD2,ATSDSLAGSTNTGELF
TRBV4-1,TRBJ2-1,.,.,ASSQEGRARDEQF
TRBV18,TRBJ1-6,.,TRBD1,ASSPPRQGNSPLH
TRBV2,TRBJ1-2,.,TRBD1,ARVGTGRNGYT
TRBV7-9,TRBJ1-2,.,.,ASSPAGQSDYGYT
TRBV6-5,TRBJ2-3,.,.,ASRTSTDTQY
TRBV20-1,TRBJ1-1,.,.,SASGWVRGGTEAF
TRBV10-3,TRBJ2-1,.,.,AISESRVGLGEQF
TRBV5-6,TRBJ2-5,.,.,ASSFGGETQY
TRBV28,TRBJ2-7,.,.,ASSTHREKGS
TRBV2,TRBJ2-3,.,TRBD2,ASSERAGAGTDTQY
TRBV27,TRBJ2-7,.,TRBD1,ASSSKTGWDEQY
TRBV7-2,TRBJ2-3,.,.,ASSPLAGTDTQY
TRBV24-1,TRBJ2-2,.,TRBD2,ATSDRGLASTGELF
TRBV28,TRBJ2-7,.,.,ASSSSTGWGYEQY
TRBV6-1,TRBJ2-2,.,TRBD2,ASSEARGGRGTGELF
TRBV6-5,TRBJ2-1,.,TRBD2,ASRGGTSYNEQF
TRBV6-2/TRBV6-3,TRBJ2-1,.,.,ASSYSLSGEAVNEQF
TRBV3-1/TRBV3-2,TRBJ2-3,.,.,ASSQVRGGAPDTQY
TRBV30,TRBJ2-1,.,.,AWSVRYNEQF
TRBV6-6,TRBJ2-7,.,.,ASSVQDYEQY
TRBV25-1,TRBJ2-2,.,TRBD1,ASRSEQGARTGELF
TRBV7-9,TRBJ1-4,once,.,ASRGSEAEKLF
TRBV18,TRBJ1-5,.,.,ASSPGQNQPQH
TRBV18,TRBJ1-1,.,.,ASSPAGAANTEAF
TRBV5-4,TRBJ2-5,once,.,ASAPIPESVQETQY
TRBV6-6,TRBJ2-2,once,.,ASSYEGAGELF
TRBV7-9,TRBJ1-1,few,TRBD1,ASSWGTGDTEAF
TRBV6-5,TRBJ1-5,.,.,ASSVERGINQPQH
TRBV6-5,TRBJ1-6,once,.,ASSYTGGSPLH
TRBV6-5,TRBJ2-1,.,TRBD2,ASSLAGGGGNEQF
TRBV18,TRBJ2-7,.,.,ASSQVRRTERSSYEQY
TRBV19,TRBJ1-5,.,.,ASSIGLDQPQH
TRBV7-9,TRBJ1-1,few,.,ASFQRDANTEAF
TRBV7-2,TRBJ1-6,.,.,ASSSRRDNSPLH
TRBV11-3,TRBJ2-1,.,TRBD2,ASSSQAGETHNEQF
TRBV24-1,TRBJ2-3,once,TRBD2,ATSRGWDYTDTQY
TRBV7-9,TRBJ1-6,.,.,ASSPPGGEGHSPLH
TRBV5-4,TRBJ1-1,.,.,ASSFTTVNTEAF
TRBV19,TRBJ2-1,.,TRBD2,ASSTLIRDYSYNEQF